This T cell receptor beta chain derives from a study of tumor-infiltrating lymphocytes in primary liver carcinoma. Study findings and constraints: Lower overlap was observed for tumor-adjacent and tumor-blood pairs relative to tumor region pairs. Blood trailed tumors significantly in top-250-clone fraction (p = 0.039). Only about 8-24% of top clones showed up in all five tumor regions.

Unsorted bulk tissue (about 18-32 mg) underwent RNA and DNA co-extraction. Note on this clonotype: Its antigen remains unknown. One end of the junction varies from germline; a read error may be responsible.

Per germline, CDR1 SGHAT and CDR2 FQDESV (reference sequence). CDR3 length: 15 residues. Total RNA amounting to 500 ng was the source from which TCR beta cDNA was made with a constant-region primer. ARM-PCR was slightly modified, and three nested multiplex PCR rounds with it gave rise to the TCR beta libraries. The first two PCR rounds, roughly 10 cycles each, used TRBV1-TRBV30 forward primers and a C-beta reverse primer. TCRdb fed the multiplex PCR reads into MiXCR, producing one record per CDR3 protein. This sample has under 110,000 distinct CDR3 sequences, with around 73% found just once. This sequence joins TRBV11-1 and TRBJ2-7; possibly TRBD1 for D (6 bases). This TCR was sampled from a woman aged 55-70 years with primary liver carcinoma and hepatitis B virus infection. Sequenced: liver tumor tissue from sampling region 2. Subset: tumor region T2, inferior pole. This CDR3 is CDSSPRTVGRREQYF. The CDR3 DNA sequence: TGTGACAGCAGCCCTCGGACAGTAGGACGACGCGAGCAGTACTTC.